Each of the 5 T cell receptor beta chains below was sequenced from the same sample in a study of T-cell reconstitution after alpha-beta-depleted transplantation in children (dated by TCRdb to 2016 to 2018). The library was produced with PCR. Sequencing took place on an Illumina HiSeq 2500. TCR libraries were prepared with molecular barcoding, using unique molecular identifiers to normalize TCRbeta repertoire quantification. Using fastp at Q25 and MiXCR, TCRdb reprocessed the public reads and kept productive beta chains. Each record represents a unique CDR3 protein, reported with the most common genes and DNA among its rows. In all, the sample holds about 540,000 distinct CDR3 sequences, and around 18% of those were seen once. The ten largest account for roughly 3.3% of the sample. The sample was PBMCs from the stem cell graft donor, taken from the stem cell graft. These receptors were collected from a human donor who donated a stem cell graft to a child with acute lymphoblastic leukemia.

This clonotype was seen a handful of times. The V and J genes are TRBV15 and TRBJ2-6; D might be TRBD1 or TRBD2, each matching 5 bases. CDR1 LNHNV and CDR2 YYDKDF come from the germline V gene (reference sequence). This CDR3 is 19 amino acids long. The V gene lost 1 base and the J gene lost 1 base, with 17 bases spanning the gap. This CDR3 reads CATSRVGTAQLSGANVLTF. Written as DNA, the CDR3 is TGTGCCACCAGCAGAGTCGGGACGGCCCAATTATCTGGGGCCAACGTCCTGACTTTC. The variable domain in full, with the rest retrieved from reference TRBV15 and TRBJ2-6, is DAMVIQNPRYQVTQFGKPVTLSCSQTLNHNVMYWYQQKSSQAPKLLFHYYDKDFNNEADTPDNFQSRRPNTSFCFLDIRSPGLGDTAMYLCATSRVGTAQLSGANVLTFGAGSRLTVL.

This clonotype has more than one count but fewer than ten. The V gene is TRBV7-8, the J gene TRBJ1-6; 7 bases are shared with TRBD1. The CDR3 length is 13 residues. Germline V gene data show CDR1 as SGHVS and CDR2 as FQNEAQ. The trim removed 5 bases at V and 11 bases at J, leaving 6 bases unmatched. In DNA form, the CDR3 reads TGTGCCAGCAGCCGGGACAGTGTGACACCCCTCCACTTT. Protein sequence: CASSRDSVTPLHF.

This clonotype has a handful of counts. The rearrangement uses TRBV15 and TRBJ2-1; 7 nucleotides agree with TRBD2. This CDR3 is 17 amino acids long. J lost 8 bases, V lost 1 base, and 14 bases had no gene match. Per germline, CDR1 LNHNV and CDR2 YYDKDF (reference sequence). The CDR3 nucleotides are TGTGCCACCAGCAGAGCCTCGAGGACTAGGTTCATCCATGAGCAGTTCTTC. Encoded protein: CATSRASRTRFIHEQFF.

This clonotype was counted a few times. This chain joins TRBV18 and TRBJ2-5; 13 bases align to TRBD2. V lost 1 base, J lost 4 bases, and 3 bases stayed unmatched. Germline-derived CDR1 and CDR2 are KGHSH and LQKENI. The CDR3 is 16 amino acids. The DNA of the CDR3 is TGTGCCAGCTCACCACGGACTAGCGGGAGAGGAGAGACCCAGTACTTC. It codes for CASSPRTSGRGETQYF.

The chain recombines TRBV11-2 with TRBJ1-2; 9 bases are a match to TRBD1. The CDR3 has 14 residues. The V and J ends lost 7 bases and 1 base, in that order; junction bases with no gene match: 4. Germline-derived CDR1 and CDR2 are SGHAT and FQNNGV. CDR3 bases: TGTGCCAGCATCCTGGACAGGGGTAACTATGGCTACACCTTC. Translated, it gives CASILDRGNYGYTF.